The next 13 T cell receptor beta chains were all read from a single sample in a study of OX40 agonist ivuxolimab in advanced cancers. The protocol used for the library was the immunoSEQ multiplex PCR assay. In its TCRdb copy, this immuneACCESS table keeps in-frame sequences only and misses some clones. Where compared with another copy, unresolved V genes explain less than half of these, and the others have no known cause. For this sample there are some 150,000 clones; about 92% appear just once. The ten biggest clones cover roughly 1% of the sample. The sequences come from CD4+ or CD8+ T cells sorted from blood, collected in a trial of the OX40 agonist ivuxolimab. These receptors were taken from an adult with an advanced solid tumor such as melanoma, head and neck, liver or kidney cancer.

The V and J genes are TRBV5-1 and TRBJ2-1, with 13 bases lining up with TRBD2. The trim removed 0 bases at V and 0 bases at J, leaving 3 bases unmatched. The germline CDR1 and CDR2 sequences are SGHRS and YFSETQ. The CDR3 extends over 18 amino acids. The CDR3 nucleotides read TGCGCCAGCAGCTTGGGGACTAGCGGGGGTAGCTCCTACAATGAGCAGTTCTTC. It specifies CASSLGTSGGSSYNEQFF.

The gene calls are TRBV2 and TRBJ2-5; 12 bases are a match to TRBD2. The germline V gene has CDR1 SNHLY and CDR2 FYNNEI. This CDR3 contains 20 residues. V shed 4 bases and J 4 bases; nucleotides not matched to a gene: 19. The CDR3 DNA sequence: TGTGCCAGCAGTGGAGGAGACTTACTACTACTAGCGGGAGGATTAGAGACCCAGTACTTC. Translation gives CASSGGDLLLLAGGLETQYF.

This chain links TRBV6-5 with TRBJ1-5; a possible D gene is TRBD1 (6 bases). V lost 8 bases to trimming and J lost 2 bases, with 16 bases between them. The CDR3 sequence is 15 residues long. The germline CDR1 and CDR2 sequences are MNHEY and SVGAGI. This CDR3 is CASRGGGDGNQPQHF. The CDR3 DNA is TGTGCCAGCCGGGGTGGGGGCGACGGCAATCAGCCCCAGCATTTT.

This clone was observed a single time. The rearrangement uses TRBV6-5 and TRBJ1-2; 9 nucleotides agree with TRBD1. CDR1 and CDR2 (germline): MNHEY, SVGAGI. The CDR3 contains 15 residues. V dropped 0 bases and J dropped 4; count of bases not matched to a gene: 3. The CDR3, as DNA: TGTGCCAGCAGTTACTCGGGACAGGGCCCCTATGGCTACACCTTC. As protein: CASSYSGQGPYGYTF.

This clone was found a few times. V usage is TRBV11-2 and J usage is TRBJ1-5; no firm D call. The CDR3 is made up of 13 amino acids. Trimming removed 2 bases at V and 5 bases at J, with 7 bases between. The germline V gene encodes CDR1 SGHAT and CDR2 FQNNGV. The CDR3 DNA is TGTGCCAGCAGCTTACACGGGGATCAGCCCCAGCATTTT. Its protein is CASSLHGDQPQHF. The whole variable domain, filled in from reference TRBV11-2 and TRBJ1-5, reads EAGVAQSPRYKIIEKRQSVAFWCNPISGHATLYWYQQILGQGPKLLIQFQNNGVVDDSQLPKDRFSAERLKGVDSTLKIQPAKLEDSAVYLCASSLHGDQPQHFGDGTRLSIL.

This clone came up a few times. The chain uses TRBV7-2 and TRBJ1-3, with D unresolved. In germline, CDR1 is SGHTA, CDR2 FQGNSA. V was pared by 5 bases and J by 3 bases, with 5 bases between. This CDR3 contains 12 residues. The CDR3 loop is CASSGYGNTIYF. The CDR3 coding sequence is TGTGCCAGCAGCGGTTATGGAAACACCATATATTTT.

The rearrangement uses TRBV29-1 and TRBJ1-4; 7 nucleotides align to TRBD1. The CDR3 is 14 amino acids. From germline, CDR1 is SQVTM and CDR2 ANQGSEA. The J segment lost 4 bases and the V segment lost 8 bases, leaving 10 bases of the junction unmatched. The chain's CDR3 is CSFHRGINNEKLFF. As DNA, the CDR3 is TGCAGCTTCCACAGGGGAATAAATAATGAAAAACTGTTTTTT.

V and J are TRBV6-4 and TRBJ2-5; no reliable D call. CDR1 is MRHNA, CDR2 SNTAGT, per germline. Trimming took off 1 base at V and 3 bases at J, with 15 bases between the two ends. The CDR3 totals 16 residues. The CDR3 sequence: CASSDCIRSVKETQYF. DNA for the CDR3: TGTGCCAGCAGTGACTGCATCAGGTCGGTTAAAGAGACCCAGTACTTC.

The rearrangement links TRBV5-1 to TRBJ2-1; 8 bases match TRBD1. CDR1 is SGHRS and CDR2 is YFSETQ in the germline V gene. With V trimmed by 1 base and J by 8 bases, 8 bases remained unmatched. CDR3 length equals 15 residues. CDR3 region: CASSLTGGPLDEQFF. CDR3 nucleotides: TGCGCCAGCAGCTTGACAGGGGGGCCCCTGGATGAGCAGTTCTTC.

The chain uses TRBV7-2 and TRBJ2-2; D is undetermined. The CDR3 covers 15 residues. Between the trimmed V and J ends, which lost 5 bases and 1 base, there was a span of 11 bases. Germline V gives CDR1 SGHTA, CDR2 FQGNSA. This chain's CDR3 is CASSPRGVNTGELFF. The CDR3 DNA is TGTGCCAGCAGCCCCCGAGGAGTGAACACCGGGGAGCTGTTTTTT.

This rearrangement joins TRBV10-3 to TRBJ2-3; D remains unclear. The length of the CDR3 is 14 residues. Trimming pared 4 bases from V and 2 bases from J, leaving 10 bases between. The germline V gene encodes CDR1 ENHRY and CDR2 SYGVKD. CDR3 sequence: CAISGTGPTDTQYF. As DNA, the CDR3 is TGTGCCATCAGTGGAACGGGCCCCACAGATACGCAGTATTTT.

The CDR3 spells CASSGLPAIQYF. The CDR3 nucleotides are TGTGCCAGCAGTGGACTCCCAGCCATTCAGTACTTC. This chain joins TRBV25-1 and TRBJ2-4; D uncertain. Per the germline V gene, CDR1 is MGHDK and CDR2 is SYGVNS. The CDR3 extends over 12 amino acids. Trimming removed 4 bases at V and 9 bases at J, with 10 bases between.

The CDR3, as DNA: TGTGCCAGCAGCTGGACGGCAGAGCAGCCCCAGCATTTT. Translated: CASSWTAEQPQHF. The chain links TRBV7-9 to TRBJ1-5; no clear D. The germline CDR1 and CDR2 sequences are SEHNR and FQNEAQ (reference sequence). This CDR3 has 13 amino acids. With 4 bases removed from V and 7 bases from J, the gap between germline ends came to 11 bases.